One T cell receptor beta chain is described in this entry. What it recognizes is unknown. Method: immunoSEQ multiplex PCR; TCRdb's copy keeps in-frame clones and lacks some. The sample includes tens of thousands of clones, 70% to 90% of them seen just once. The sample is drawn from a study of T cells in localized non-small cell lung cancer. General study results and limits: Uninvolved adjacent lung had more T cell clonality than any other tissue, topping tumor. The study detected a median roughly 61 of the top 100 tumor clones in adjacent lung. Longer overall survival was seen with higher T cell density measured in blood. Sequencing covered just one tumor region, so heterogeneity cannot be ruled out.

The germline gives CDR1 MDHEN, CDR2 SYDVKM. The CDR3 length is 14 residues. Trimming removed 2 bases at V and 5 bases at J, with 12 bases between. The chain has TRBV28 and TRBJ2-5, with D unclear. This TCR came from a woman aged 40 to 75 with stage I lung adenocarcinoma. The input for sequencing was peripheral blood, taken before any cancer treatment. Here the CDR3 reads CASSLRAPRETQYF. DNA for the CDR3: TGTGCCAGCAGTTTACGAGCCCCAAGGGAGACCCAGTACTTC.